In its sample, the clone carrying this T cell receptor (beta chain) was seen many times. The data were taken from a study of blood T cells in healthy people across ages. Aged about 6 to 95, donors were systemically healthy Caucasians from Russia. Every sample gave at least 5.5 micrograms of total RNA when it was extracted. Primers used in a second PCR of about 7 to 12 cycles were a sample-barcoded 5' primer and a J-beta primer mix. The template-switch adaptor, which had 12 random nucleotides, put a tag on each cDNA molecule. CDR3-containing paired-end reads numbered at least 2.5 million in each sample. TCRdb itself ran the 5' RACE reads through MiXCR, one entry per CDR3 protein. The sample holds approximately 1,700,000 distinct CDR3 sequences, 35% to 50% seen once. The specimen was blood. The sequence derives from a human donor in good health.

The CDR3 sequence is CASSITGYEQYF. DNA for the CDR3: TGTGCCAGCAGCATTACAGGTTACGAGCAGTACTTC. The chain links TRBV7-8 to TRBJ2-7; tentatively, D is TRBD1 (5 bases). The CDR3 runs to 12 residues. Germline CDR1 SGHVS, CDR2 FQNEAQ. V lost 5 bases and J lost 4, with 9 bases in between.